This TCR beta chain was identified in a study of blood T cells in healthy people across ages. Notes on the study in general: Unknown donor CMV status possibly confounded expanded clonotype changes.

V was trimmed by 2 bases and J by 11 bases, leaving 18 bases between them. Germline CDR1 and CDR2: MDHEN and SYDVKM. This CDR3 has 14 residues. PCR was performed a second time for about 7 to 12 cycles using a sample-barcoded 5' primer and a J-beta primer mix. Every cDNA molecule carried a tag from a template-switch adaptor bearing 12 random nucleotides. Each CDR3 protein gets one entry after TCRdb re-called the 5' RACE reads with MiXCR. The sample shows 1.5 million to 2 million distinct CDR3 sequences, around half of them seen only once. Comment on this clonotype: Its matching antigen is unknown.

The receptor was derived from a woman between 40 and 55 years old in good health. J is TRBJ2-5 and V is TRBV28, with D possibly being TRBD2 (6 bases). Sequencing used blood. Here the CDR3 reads CASSLREVAGEQYF. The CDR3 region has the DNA TGTGCCAGCAGTTTAAGGGAGGTGGCTGGAGAGCAGTACTTC.